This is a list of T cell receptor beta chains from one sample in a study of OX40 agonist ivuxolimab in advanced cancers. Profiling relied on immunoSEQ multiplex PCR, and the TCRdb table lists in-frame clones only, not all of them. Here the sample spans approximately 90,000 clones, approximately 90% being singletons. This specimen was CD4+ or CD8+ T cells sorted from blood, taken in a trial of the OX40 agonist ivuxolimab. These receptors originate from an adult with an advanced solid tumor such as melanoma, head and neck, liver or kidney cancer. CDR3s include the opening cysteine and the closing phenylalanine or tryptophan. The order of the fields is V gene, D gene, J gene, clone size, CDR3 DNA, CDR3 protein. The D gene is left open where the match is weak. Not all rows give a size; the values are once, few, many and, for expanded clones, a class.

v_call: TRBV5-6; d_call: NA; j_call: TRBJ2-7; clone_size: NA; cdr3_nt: TGTGCCAGCAGTCGGGATTACGAGCAGTACTTC; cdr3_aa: CASSRDYEQYF
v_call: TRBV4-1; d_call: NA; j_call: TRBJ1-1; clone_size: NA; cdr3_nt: TGCGCCAGCAGCCAAGATCTCCAGGTGAACACTGAAGCTTTCTTT; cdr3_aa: CASSQDLQVNTEAFF
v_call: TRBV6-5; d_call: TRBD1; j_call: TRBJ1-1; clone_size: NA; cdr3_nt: TGTGCCAGCAGACGACAGGGGGAGGCTGAAGCTTTCTTT; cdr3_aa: CASRRQGEAEAFF
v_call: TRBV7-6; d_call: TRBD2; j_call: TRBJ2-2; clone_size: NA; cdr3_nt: TGTGCCAGCAGCCGAAGAGCGGGGGGATACACCGGGGAGCTGTTTTTT; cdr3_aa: CASSRRAGGYTGELFF
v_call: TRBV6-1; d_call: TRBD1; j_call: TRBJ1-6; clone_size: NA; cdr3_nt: TGTGCCGGAAGGGGGCAGAATAATTCACCCCTCCACTTT; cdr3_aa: CAGRGQNNSPLHF
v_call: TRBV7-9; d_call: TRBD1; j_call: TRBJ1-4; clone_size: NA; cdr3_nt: TGTGCCAGCAGCTTAGCACCGGGACAGGCTGAAAAACTGTTTTTT; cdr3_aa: CASSLAPGQAEKLFF
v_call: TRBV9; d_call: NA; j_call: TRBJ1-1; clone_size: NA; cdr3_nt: TGTGCCAGCAAATCGACAGGAAACACTGAAGCTTTCTTT; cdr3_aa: CASKSTGNTEAFF
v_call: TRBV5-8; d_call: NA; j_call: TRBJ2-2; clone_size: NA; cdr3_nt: TGTGCCAGCAGCCCCTCGAACACCGGGGAGCTGTTTTTT; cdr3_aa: CASSPSNTGELFF
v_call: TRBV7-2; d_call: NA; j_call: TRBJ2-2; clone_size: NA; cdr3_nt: TGTGCCAGCAGCAGAGGGGGAAACACCGGGGAGCTGTTTTTT; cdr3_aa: CASSRGGNTGELFF
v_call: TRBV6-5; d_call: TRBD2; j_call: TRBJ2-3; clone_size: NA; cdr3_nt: TGTGCCAGCAGTTACTCGAGTAGGGCTAGCGGGGGGGCAAGTTTT; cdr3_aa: CASSYSSRASGGASF
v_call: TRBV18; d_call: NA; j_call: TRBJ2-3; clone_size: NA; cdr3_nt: TGTGCCAGCTCACCACGACTATCAGATACGCAGTATTTT; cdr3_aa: CASSPRLSDTQYF
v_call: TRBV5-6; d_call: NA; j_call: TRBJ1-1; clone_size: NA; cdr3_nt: TGTGCCAGCAGCTTGGGTGATATCGGCGAAGCTTTCTTT; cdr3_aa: CASSLGDIGEAFF
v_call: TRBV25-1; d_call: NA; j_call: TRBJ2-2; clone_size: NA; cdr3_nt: TGTGCCAGCAGTGAAAGCCTAGGGAACACCGGGGAGCTGTTTTTT; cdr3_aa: CASSESLGNTGELFF
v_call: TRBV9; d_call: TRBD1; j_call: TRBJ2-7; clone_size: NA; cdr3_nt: TGTGCCAGCAGCCTAGGACAGGGTTACGAGCAGTACTTC; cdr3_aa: CASSLGQGYEQYF
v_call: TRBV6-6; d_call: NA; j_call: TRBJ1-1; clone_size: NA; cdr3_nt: TGTGCCAGCAGTTCTTACAGCGACACTGAAGCTTTCTTT; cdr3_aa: CASSSYSDTEAFF
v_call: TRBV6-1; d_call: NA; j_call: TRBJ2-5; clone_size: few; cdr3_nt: TGTGCCTGCGCGGTCCTCCTAAAAGAGACCCAGTACTTC; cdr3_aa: CACAVLLKETQYF
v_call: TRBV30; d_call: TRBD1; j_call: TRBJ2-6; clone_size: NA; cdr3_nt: TGTGCCTGGAGTCCGCCTACCGACAGGGATTGGTTCGGTGGGGCCAACGTCCTGACTTTC; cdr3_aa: CAWSPPTDRDWFGGANVLTF
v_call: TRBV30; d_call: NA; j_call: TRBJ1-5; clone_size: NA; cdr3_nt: TGTGCCTGTAAGGGGGGGATCAATCAGCCCCAGCATTTT; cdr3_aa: CACKGGINQPQHF
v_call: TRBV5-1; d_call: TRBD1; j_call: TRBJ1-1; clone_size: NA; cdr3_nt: TGCGCCAGCAGCTCGGGACAGGGGGCGATTACTGAAGCTTTCTTT; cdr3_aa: CASSSGQGAITEAFF
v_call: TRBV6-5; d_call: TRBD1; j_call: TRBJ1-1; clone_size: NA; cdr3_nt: TGTGCCAGCAGCCACCGAGGGGGCGCGAACACTGAAGCTTTCTTT; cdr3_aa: CASSHRGGANTEAFF
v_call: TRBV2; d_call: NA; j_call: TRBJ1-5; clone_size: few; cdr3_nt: TGTGCCAGCAAATGGGACACCGATCAGCCCCAGCATTTT; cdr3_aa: CASKWDTDQPQHF
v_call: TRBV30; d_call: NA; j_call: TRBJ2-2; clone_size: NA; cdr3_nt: TGTGCCTGGAAATCCATAGCTTTCACCGGGGAGCTGTTTTTT; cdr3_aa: CAWKSIAFTGELFF
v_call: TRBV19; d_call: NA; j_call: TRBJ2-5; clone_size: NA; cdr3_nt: TGTGCCAGTAGTCGAGATCAAGAGACCCAGTACTTC; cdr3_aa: CASSRDQETQYF
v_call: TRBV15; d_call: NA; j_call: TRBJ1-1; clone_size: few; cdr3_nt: TGTGCCACCAGCCAATACGGTGGCTTTTTTAAGTCGGACACTGAAGCTTTCTTT; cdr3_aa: CATSQYGGFFKSDTEAFF
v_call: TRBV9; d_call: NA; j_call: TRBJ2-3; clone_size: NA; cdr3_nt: TGTGCCAGCAGCCCCCGACTAGGAAGCACAGATACGCAGTATTTT; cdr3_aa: CASSPRLGSTDTQYF
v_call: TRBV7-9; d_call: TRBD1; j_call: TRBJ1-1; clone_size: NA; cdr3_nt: TGTGCCAGCAGACAACAGGGGACCTATGAAGCTTTCTTT; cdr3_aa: CASRQQGTYEAFF
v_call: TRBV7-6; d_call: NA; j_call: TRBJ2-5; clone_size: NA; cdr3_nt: TGTGCCAGCAGCTTAGTGTTGAGGGACAAGAAAGAGACCCAGTACTTC; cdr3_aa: CASSLVLRDKKETQYF
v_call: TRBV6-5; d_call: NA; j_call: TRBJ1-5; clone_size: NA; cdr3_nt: TGTGCCAGCAGACTAGAGGACGGACAGCCCCAGCATTTT; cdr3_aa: CASRLEDGQPQHF
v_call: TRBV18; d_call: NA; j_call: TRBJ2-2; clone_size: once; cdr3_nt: TGTGCCAGCTCACCACCGACCATAGGGGAGCTGTTTTTT; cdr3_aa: CASSPPTIGELFF
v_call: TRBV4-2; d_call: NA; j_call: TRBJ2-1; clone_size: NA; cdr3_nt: TGTGCCAGCAGCCAAGGGCACTCGAGCTCCTACAATGAGCAGTTCTTC; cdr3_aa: CASSQGHSSSYNEQFF
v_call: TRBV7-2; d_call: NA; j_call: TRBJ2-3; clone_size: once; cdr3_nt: TGTGCCAGCAGCTTACTTGGAGGGGCAGATACGCAGTATTTT; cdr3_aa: CASSLLGGADTQYF
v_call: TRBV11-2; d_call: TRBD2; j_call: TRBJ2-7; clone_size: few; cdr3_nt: TGTGCCAGCAGCCGCCCGGGGCTAGCGGGGGGGACTTCCTCCTACGAGCAGTACTTC; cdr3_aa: CASSRPGLAGGTSSYEQYF
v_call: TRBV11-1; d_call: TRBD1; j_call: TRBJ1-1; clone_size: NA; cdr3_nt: TGTGCCAGCAGCTTAGACACAGGGGTCACTGAAGCTTTCTTT; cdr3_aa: CASSLDTGVTEAFF
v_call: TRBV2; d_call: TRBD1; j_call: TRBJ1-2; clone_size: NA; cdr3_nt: TGTGCCAACCCGACAGGGGATGGCTACACCTTC; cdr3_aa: CANPTGDGYTF
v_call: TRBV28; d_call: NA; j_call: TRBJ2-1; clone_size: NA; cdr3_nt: TGTGCCAGCAGTCCCCCCCCGGGGACCCGTGGATCCTACAATGAGCAGTTCTTC; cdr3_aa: CASSPPPGTRGSYNEQFF
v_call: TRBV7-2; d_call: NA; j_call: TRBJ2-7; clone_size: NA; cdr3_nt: TGTGCCAGTGGAGTACAGGGGGGAGGGTACGAGCAGTACTTC; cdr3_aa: CASGVQGGGYEQYF
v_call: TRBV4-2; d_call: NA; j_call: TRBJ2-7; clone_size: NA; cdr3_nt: TGTGCCAGCAGCCAAACCGGGACCCGACTCGAGGAGCAGTACTTC; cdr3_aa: CASSQTGTRLEEQYF
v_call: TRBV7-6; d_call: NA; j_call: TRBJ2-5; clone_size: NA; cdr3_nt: TGTGCCAGCAGCTTAGCGGAGGTCAAGCAAGAGACCCAGTACTTC; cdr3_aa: CASSLAEVKQETQYF
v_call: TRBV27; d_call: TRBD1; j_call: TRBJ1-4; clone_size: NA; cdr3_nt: TGTGCCAGCAGTTTATCTGGGACAGGGTTAGAAAAACTGTTTTTT; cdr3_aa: CASSLSGTGLEKLFF
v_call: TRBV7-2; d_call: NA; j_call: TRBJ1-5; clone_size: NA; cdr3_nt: TGTGCCAGCAGCTTACAGGGCAATCAGCCCCAGCATTTT; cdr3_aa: CASSLQGNQPQHF
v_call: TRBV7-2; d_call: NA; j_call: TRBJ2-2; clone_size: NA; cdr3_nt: TGTGCCAGCAGCTACGGACAGACGGGCACCGGGGAGCTGTTTTTT; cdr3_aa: CASSYGQTGTGELFF
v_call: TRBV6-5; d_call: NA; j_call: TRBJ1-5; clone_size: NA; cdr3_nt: TGTGCCAGCATCTTAAGCAGGGGTCAGCCCCAGCATTTT; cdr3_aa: CASILSRGQPQHF
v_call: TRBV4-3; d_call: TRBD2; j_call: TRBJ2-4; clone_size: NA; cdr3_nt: TGCGCCAGCAGCGGGACGGGAGGTCAACTCAATCAAAACATTCAGTACTTC; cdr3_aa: CASSGTGGQLNQNIQYF
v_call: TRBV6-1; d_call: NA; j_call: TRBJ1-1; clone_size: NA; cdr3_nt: TGTGCCAGCAGTGCCGGTGGGCAAGGCACTGAAGCTTTCTTT; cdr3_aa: CASSAGGQGTEAFF
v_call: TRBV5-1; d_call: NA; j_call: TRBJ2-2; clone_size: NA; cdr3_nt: TGCGCCAGCAGCACAATCCCTGCCGGGGAGCTGTTTTTT; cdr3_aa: CASSTIPAGELFF
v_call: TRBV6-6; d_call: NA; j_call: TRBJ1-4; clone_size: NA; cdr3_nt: TGTGCCAGCAGTCAACCCGATGAAAAACTGTTTTTT; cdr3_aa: CASSQPDEKLFF
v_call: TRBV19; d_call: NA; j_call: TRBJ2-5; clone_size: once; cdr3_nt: TGTGCCAGTAGTCCCCGGCCGGGCCAAAGTGAGACCCAGTACTTC; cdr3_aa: CASSPRPGQSETQYF
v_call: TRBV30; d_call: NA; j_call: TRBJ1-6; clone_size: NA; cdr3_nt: TGTGCCTGGAGCAGGGGTACTTCACCCCTCCACTTT; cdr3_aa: CAWSRGTSPLHF
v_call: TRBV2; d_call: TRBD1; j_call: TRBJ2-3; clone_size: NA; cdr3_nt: TGTGCCAGCAGGGGGGGACAGGGGGCGCGCACAGATACGCAGTATTTT; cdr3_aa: CASRGGQGARTDTQYF
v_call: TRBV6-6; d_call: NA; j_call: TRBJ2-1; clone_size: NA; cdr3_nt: TGTGCCAGCAGAATAAGCGGTATAAACAATGAGCAGTTCTTC; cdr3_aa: CASRISGINNEQFF
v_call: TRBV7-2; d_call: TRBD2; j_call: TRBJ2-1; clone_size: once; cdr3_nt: TGTGCCAGCAGCTTAACTAGCGGGGGGGTCTACAATGAGCAGTTCTTC; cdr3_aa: CASSLTSGGVYNEQFF
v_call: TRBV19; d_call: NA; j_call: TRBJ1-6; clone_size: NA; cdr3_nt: TGTGCCAGTAGTATATCCTGGAGCTCCTATAATTCACCCCTCCACTTT; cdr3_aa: CASSISWSSYNSPLHF
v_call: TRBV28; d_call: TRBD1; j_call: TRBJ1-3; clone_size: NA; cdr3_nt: TGTGCCAGCAGCCAAACTCTACGGACAGGCTCTGGAAACACCATATATTTT; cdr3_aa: CASSQTLRTGSGNTIYF
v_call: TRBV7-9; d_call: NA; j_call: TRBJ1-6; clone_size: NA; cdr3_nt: TGTGCCAGCAGCCCCCGGGACTCTATCGTATCACCCCTCCACTTT; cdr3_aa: CASSPRDSIVSPLHF
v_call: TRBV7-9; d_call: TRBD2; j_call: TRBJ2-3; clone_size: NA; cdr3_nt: TGTGCCAGCAGCCTGGGGACTAGCGGTACGCAGTATTTT; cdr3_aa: CASSLGTSGTQYF
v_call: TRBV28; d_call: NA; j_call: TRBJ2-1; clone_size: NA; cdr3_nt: TGTGCCAGCAGTTTATTAGGGAAAGGTGAGCAGTTCTTC; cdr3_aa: CASSLLGKGEQFF
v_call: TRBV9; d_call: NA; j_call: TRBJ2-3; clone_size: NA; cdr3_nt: TGTGCCAGCAGCCCACAGATTGGCGGGGGCACAGATACGCAGTATTTT; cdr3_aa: CASSPQIGGGTDTQYF
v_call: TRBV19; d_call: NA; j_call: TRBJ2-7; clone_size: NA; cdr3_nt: TGTGCCAGTAGTATAGAGGGATCCTACGAGCAGTACTTC; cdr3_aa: CASSIEGSYEQYF
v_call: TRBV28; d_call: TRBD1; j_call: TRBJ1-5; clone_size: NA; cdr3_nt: TGTGCCAGCAGATCGGGGACAGGGGGCTTTGGCAATCAGCCCCAGCATTTT; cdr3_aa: CASRSGTGGFGNQPQHF
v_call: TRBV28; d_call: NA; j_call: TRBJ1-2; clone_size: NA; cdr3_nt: TGTGCCAGCAATCTCCAGGAGGGGGTTGGCTACACCTTC; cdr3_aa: CASNLQEGVGYTF